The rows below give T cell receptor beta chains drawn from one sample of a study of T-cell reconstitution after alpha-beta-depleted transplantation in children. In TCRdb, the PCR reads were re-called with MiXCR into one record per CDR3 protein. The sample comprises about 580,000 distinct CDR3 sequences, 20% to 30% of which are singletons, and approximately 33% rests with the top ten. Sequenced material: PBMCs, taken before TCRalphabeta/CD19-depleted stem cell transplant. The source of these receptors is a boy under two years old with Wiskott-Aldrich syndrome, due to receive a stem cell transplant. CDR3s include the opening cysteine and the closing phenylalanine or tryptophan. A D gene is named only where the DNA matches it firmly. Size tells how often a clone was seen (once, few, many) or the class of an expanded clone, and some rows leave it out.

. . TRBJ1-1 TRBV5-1 CASSPDVVNTQAFF TGCGCCAGCAGCCCTGACGTAGTGAACACTCAAGCTTTCTTT
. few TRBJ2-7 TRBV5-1 CASSTRGPTYEQYF TGCGCCAGCAGCACAAGAGGGCCAACCTACGAGCAGTACTTC
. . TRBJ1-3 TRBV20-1 CSAYGASGNTIYF TGCAGTGCGTACGGGGCCTCTGGAAACACCATATATTTT
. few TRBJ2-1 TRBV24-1 CATGFNNEQFF TGTGCCACAGGGTTTAACAATGAGCAGTTCTTC
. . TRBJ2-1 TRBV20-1 CSAREGPGGYNEQFF TGCAGTGCTAGAGAGGGACCAGGAGGCTACAATGAGCAGTTCTTC
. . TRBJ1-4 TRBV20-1 CSPRQVENEKLFF TGCAGCCCTAGACAGGTTGAGAATGAAAAACTGTTTTTT
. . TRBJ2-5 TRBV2 CASSEAWARETQYF TGTGCCAGCAGTGAAGCCTGGGCGCGAGAGACCCAGTACTTC
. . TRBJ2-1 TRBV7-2 CASSLAVGNGQFF TGTGCCAGCAGCTTAGCTGTCGGCAATGGGCAGTTCTTC
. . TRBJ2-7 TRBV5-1 CASSRAGLTYEQYF TGCGCCAGCAGCCGCGCCGGACTCACCTACGAGCAGTACTTC
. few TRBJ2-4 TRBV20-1 CSARRLQGLAKNIQYF TGCAGTGCTAGACGCTTACAGGGACTAGCCAAAAACATTCAGTACTTC
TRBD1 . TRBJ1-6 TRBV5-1 CASSLTGETYNSPLHF TGCGCCAGCAGCTTGACAGGGGAAACCTATAATTCACCCCTCCACTTT
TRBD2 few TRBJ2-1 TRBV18 CASSPPNLAGAEQFF TGTGCCAGCTCACCACCGAATCTAGCGGGTGCCGAGCAGTTCTTC
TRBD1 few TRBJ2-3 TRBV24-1 CATSDFSMRQDRATDTQYF TGTGCCACCAGTGACTTCTCGATGCGACAGGACAGGGCCACAGATACGCAGTATTTT
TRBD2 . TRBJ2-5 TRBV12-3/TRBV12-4 CASSYPGLRPGDQYF TGTGCCAGCAGTTACCCGGGACTACGACCTGGAGACCAGTACTTC
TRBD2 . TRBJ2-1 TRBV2 CASSEEGLGGSEQFF TGTGCCAGCAGTGAAGAGGGACTAGGAGGTAGTGAGCAGTTCTTC
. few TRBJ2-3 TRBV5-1 CASSLNPGISTDTQYF TGCGCCAGCAGCTTAAATCCGGGGATTAGCACAGATACGCAGTATTTT
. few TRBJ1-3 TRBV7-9 CASSLYRTSSGNTIYF TGTGCCAGCAGCCTTTACCGAACGAGCTCTGGAAACACCATATATTTT
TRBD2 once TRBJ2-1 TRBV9 CASSVTSGTHNEQFF TGTGCCAGCAGCGTGACTAGCGGGACTCACAATGAGCAGTTCTTC
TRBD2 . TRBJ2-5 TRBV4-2 CASSQGGSTSFQETQYF TGTGCCAGCAGCCAAGGCGGATCGACTAGCTTCCAAGAGACCCAGTACTTC
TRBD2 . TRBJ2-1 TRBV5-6 CASTLWTSGVSSYNEQFF TGTGCCAGCACCTTATGGACTAGCGGGGTCAGCTCCTACAATGAGCAGTTCTTC
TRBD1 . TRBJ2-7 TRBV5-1 CASSRTGGVSYEQYF TGCGCCAGCAGCAGGACAGGGGGAGTCTCCTACGAGCAGTACTTC
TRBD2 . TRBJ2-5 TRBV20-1 CSARLAGGPKRMYF TGCAGTGCTAGGTTAGCGGGAGGGCCTAAAAGAATGTACTTC
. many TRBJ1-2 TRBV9 CASSVGRVRNNAGYTF TGTGCCAGCAGCGTAGGCCGGGTCAGGAACAATGCTGGCTACACCTTC
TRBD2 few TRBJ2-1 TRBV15 CAAGLAGVNEQFF TGTGCCGCGGGACTAGCGGGAGTCAATGAGCAGTTCTTC
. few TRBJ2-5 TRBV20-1 CSARLEKRETQYF TGCAGTGCTAGACTAGAGAAGCGTGAGACCCAGTACTTC
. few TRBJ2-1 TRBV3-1 CASSQEVTPVKNEQFF TGTGCCAGCAGCCAAGAGGTGACCCCGGTGAAGAATGAGCAGTTCTTC
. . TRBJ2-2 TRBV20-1 CSAIHTNTGELFF TGCAGTGCTATCCATACGAACACCGGGGAGCTGTTTTTT
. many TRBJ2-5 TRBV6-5 CASSYGQGTQYF TGTGCCAGCAGCTACGGACAAGGGACCCAGTACTTC
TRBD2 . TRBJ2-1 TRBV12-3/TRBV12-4 CASSSVGGIYNEQFF TGTGCCAGCAGTTCGGTGGGAGGGATATACAATGAGCAGTTCTTC
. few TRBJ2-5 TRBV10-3 CAISEHSQETQYF TGTGCCATCAGTGAGCACAGCCAAGAGACCCAGTACTTC
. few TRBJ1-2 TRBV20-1 CSASRDNNYGYTF TGCAGTGCTAGCCGGGACAACAACTATGGCTACACCTTC
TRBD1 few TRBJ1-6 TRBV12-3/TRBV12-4 CASRLRQGGSPLHF TGTGCCAGCAGGCTCAGACAGGGCGGTTCACCCCTCCACTTT
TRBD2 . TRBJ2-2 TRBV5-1 CAIRLAPNTGELFF TGCGCCATTCGACTAGCACCTAACACCGGGGAGCTGTTTTTT
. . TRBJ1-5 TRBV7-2 CASSRSFGEPQHF TGTGCCAGCAGCCGTAGTTTTGGAGAGCCCCAGCATTTT
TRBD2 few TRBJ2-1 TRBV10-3 CAISGLAGANEQFF TGTGCCATCAGTGGACTAGCGGGGGCCAATGAGCAGTTCTTC
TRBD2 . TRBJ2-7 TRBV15 CATSRSPIAGSYEQYF TGTGCCACCAGCAGATCTCCGATAGCGGGCTCCTACGAGCAGTACTTC
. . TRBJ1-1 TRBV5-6 CASSLVVREGEAFF TGTGCCAGCAGCTTGGTGGTCAGGGAGGGTGAAGCTTTCTTT
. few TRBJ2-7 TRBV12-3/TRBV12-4 CASSLGLASFYEQYF TGTGCCAGCAGTTTAGGGCTAGCTTCATTCTACGAGCAGTACTTC
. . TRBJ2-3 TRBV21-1 CASSKVTSGRRVLRLDTQYF TGTGCCAGCAGCAAAGTGACTAGCGGGAGAAGAGTCTTGAGGCTGGATACGCAGTATTTT
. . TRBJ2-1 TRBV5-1 CASSSNRGGSYNEQFF TGCGCCAGCAGCTCAAACAGGGGAGGGTCCTACAATGAGCAGTTCTTC
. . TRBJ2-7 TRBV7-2 CASSPARVYEQYF TGTGCCAGCAGCCCGGCGAGAGTCTACGAGCAGTACTTC
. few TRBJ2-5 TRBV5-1 CASSSSVLQETQYF TGCGCCAGCAGCAGTAGCGTGCTACAAGAGACCCAGTACTTC